This TCR beta chain was sequenced during a study of blood T cell repertoires in COVID-19. Study summary: Nucleic acid was either cDNA or gDNA, and it came from T cells, B-cell-depleted T cells, or PBMCs.

The CDR3 runs to 16 residues. CDR1 and CDR2 from the germline V gene are LNHDA and SQIVND (reference sequence). Trimming removed 4 bases from V and 6 bases from J; junction bases left unmatched: 5. The protocol was immunoSEQ multiplex PCR, while the TCRdb copy is restricted to in-frame clones and leaves out a portion. Among approximately 380,000 clones listed, roughly 85% were seen once. Material for sequencing was peripheral blood. The TCR comes from a woman aged 18-35 years with acute or convalescent COVID-19. This sequence joins TRBV19 and TRBJ2-3; 15 bases line up with TRBD2. The CDR3 here is CASSRGLAGGGDTQYF. The CDR3 coding sequence is TGTGCCAGTAGTAGGGGACTAGCGGGAGGTGGCGATACGCAGTATTTT.